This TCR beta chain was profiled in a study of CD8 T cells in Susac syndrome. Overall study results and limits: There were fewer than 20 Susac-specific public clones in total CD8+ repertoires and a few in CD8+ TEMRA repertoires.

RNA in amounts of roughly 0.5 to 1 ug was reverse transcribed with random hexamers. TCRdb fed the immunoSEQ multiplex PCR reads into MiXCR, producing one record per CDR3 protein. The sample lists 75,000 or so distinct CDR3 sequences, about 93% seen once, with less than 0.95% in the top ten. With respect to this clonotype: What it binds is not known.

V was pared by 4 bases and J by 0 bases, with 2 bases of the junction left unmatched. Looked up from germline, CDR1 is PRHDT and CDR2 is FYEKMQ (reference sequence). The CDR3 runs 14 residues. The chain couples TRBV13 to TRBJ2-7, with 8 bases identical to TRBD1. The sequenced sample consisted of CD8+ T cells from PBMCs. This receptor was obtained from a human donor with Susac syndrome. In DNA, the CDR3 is TGTGCCAGCAGCTCGGGACAGGACTCCTACGAGCAGTACTTC. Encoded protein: CASSSGQDSYEQYF.